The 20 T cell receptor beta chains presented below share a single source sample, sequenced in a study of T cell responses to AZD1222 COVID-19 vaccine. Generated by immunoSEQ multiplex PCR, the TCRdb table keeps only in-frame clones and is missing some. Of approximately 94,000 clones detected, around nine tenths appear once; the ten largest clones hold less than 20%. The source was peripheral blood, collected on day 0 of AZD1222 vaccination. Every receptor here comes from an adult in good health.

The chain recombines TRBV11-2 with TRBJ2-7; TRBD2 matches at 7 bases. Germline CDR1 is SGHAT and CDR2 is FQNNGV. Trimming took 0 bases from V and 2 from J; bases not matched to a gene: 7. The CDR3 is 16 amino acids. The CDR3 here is CASSLDSGRRPYEQYF. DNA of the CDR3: TGTGCCAGCAGCTTAGATAGCGGGCGTCGACCCTACGAGCAGTACTTC.

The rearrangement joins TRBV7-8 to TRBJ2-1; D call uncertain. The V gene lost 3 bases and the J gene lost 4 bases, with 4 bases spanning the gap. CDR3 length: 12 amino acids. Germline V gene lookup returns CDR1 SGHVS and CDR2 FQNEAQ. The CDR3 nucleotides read TGTGCCAGCAGCTTCGGATACAATGAGCAGTTCTTC. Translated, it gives CASSFGYNEQFF.

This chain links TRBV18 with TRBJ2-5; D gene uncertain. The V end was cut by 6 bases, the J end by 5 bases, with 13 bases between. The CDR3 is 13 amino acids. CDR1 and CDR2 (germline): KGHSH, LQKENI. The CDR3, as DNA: TGTGCCAGCTCGACCATAGAGTATGAGACCCAGTACTTC. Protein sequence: CASSTIEYETQYF. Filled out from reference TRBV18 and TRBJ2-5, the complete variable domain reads NAGVMQNPRHLVRRRGQEARLRCSPMKGHSHVYWYRQLPEEGLKFMVYLQKENIIDESGMPKERFSAEFPKEGPSILRIQQVVRGDSAAYFCASSTIEYETQYFGPGTRLLVL.

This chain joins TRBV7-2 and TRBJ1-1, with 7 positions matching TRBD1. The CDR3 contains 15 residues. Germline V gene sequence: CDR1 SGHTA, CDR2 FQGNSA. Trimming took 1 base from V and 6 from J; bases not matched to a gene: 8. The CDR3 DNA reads TGTGCCAGCAGCTTAGGGATCCACAGGGGAGCTGAAGCTTTCTTT. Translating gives CASSLGIHRGAEAFF.

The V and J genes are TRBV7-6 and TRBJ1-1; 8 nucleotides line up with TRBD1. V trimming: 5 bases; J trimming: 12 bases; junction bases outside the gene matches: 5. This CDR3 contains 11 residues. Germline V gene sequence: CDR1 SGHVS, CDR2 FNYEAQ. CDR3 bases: TGTGCCAGCAGCCGACGGACAGGGACTTTCTTT. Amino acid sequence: CASSRRTGTFF.

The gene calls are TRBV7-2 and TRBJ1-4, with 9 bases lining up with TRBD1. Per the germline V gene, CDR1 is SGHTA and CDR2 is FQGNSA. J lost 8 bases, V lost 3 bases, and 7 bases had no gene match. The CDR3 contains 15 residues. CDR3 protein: CASSLTGGGYEKLFF. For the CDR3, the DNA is TGTGCCAGCAGCTTGACAGGGGGAGGATACGAAAAACTGTTTTTT.

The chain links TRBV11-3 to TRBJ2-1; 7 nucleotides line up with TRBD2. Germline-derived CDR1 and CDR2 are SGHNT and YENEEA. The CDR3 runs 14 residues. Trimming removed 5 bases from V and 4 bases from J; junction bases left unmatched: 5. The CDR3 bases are TGTGCCAGCAGCAAGCGGGAAATGTACAATGAGCAGTTCTTC. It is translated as CASSKREMYNEQFF.

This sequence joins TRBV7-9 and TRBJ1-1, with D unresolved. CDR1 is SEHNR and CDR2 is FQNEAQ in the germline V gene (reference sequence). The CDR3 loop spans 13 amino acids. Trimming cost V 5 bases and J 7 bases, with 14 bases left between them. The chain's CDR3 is CASSPVGGVEAFF. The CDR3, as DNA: TGTGCCAGCAGCCCAGTCGGAGGAGTTGAAGCTTTCTTT.

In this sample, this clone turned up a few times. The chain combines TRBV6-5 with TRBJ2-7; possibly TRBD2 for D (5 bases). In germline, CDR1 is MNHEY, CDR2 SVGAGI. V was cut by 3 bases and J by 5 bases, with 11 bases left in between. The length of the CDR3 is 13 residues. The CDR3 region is CASSYDEGNEQYF. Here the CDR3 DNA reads TGTGCCAGCAGTTATGACGAGGGAAACGAGCAGTACTTC.

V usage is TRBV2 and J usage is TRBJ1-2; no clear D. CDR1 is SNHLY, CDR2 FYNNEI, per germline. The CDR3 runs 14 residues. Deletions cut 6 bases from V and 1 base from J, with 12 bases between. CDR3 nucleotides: TGTGCCAGCAGGAGCCGGACGGATAACTATGGCTACACCTTC. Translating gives CASRSRTDNYGYTF.

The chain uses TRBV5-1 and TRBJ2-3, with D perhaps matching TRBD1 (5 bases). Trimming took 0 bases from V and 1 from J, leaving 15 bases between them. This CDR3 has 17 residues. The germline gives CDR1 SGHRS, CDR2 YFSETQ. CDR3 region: CASSLALGDSRTDTQYF. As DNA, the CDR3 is TGCGCCAGCAGCTTGGCCTTAGGTGACAGCCGCACAGATACGCAGTATTTT.

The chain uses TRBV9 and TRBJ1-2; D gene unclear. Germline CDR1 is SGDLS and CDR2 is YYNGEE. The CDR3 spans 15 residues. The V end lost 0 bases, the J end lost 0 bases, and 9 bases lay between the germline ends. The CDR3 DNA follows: TGTGCCAGCAGCGTAGAGGCAGGTTCTAACTATGGCTACACCTTC. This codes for CASSVEAGSNYGYTF.

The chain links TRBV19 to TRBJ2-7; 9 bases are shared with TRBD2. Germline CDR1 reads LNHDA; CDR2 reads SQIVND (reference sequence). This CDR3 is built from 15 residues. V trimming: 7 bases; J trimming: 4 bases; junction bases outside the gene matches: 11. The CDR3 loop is CASNLTAGGGYEQYF. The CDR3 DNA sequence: TGTGCCAGTAATTTAACTGCGGGAGGGGGTTACGAGCAGTACTTC.

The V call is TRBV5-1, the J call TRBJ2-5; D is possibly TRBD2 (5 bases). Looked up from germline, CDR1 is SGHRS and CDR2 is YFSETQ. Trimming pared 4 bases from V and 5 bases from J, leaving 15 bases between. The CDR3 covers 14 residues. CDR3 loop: CASSPLGERETQYF. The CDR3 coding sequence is TGCGCCAGCAGCCCCCTCGGGGAGCGGGAGACCCAGTACTTC.

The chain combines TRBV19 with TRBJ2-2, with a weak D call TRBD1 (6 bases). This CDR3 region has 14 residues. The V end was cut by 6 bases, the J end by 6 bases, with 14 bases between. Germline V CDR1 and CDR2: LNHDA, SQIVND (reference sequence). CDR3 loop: CASSNRVYAGELFF. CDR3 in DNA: TGTGCCAGTAGCAACAGGGTGTACGCCGGGGAGCTGTTTTTT. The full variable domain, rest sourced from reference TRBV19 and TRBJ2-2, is DGGITQSPKYLFRKEGQNVTLSCEQNLNHDAMYWYRQDPGQGLRLIYYSQIVNDFQKGDIAEGYSVSREKKESFPLTVTSAQKNPTAFYLCASSNRVYAGELFFGEGSRLTVL.

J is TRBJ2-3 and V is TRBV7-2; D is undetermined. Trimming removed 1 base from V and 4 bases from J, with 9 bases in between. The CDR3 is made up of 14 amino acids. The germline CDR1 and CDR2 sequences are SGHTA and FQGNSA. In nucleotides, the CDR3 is TGTGCCAGCAGCTTAGTCGGTGTTGCAGATACGCAGTATTTT. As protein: CASSLVGVADTQYF.

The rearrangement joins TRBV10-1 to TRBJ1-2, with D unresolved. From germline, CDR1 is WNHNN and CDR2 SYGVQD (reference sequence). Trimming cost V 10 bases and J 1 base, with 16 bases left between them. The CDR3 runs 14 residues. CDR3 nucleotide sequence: TGCGCCATAGATCAGGAGATGTATAACTATGGCTACACCTTC. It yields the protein CAIDQEMYNYGYTF.

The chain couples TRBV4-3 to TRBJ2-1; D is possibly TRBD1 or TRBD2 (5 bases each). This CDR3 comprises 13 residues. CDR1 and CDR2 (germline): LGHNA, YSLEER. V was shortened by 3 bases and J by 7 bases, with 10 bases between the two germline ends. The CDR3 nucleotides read TGCGCCAGCAGCCAGGCCTGGGGGAATGAGCAGTTCTTC. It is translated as CASSQAWGNEQFF.

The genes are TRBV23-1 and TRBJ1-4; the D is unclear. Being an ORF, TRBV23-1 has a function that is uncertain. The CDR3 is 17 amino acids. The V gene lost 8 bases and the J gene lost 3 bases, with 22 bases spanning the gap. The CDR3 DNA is TGCGCCAGCCCCTGGCACATCCCGAGCGGGGCTAATGAAAAACTGTTTTTT. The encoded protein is CASPWHIPSGANEKLFF.

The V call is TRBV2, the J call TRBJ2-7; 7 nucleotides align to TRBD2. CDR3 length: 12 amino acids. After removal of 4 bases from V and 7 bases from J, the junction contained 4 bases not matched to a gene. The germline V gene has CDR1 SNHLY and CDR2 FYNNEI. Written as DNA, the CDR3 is TGTGCCAGCAGTGCGGCGGGAGAGGAGCAGTACTTC. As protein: CASSAAGEEQYF. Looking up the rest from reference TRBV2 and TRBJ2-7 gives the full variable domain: EPEVTQTPSHQVTQMGQEVILRCVPISNHLYFYWYRQILGQKVEFLVSFYNNEISEKSEIFDDQFSVERPDGSNFTLKIRSTKLEDSAMYFCASSAAGEEQYFGPGTRLTVT.